This T cell receptor (beta chain) derives from a study of blood T cell repertoires in COVID-19. Turning to the study itself: Samples taken during acute and convalescent COVID-19 were collected in the United States, Italy and Spain. T cells, B-cell-depleted T cells, or PBMCs provided the cDNA or gDNA that served as material.

Germline CDR1 is MGHRA and CDR2 is YSYEKL. V was clipped by 1 base and J by 2 bases, with 20 bases between them. The CDR3 runs 18 residues. Methods used by the authors: Researchers report that nucleated cell counts were estimated from reference gene primer amplification. Clones were read by immunoSEQ multiplex PCR, and TCRdb kept only the in-frame ones, dropping some. V and J calls and clone size come straight from that table; D and trimming were deduced from the DNA. This sample has 160,000 or so clones, with roughly 90% found just once. The TCR originated in a man aged 55 to 70 with acute or convalescent COVID-19. The rearrangement uses TRBV4-1 and TRBJ2-5; D perhaps matches TRBD1 (6 bases). Sequenced: peripheral blood. CDR3 DNA sequence: TGCGCCAGCAGCCAAGTGGTTGTTGGGGGCCGATATCAAGAGACCCAGTACTTC. Its protein product is CASSQVVVGGRYQETQYF.